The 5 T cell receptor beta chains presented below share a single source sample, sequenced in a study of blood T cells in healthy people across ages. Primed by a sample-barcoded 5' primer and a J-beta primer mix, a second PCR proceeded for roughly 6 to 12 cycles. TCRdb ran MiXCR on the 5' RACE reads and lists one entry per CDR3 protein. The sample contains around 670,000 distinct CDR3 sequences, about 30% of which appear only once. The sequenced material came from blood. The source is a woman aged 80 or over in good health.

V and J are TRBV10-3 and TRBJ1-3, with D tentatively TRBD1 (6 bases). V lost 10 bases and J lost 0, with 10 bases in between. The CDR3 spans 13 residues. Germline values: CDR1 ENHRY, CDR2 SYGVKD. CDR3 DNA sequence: TGTGCCACGGGGACAAACTCTGGAAACACCATATATTTT. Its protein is CATGTNSGNTIYF.

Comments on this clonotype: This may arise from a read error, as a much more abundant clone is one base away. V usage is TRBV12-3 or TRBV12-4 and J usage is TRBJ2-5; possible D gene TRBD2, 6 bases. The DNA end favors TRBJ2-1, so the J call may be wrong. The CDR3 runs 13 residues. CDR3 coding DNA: TGTGCCAGCAGCCTCGGGACTCAAGAGACCCAGTTCTTC. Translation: CASSLGTQETQFF.

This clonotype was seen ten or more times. CDR3 sequence (DNA): TGTGCCAGCAGCCAAGATCCCCTGGAGGGCGGGGTCACAGATACGCAGTATTTT. Protein: CASSQDPLEGGVTDTQYF. V gene TRBV4-2 combines with J gene TRBJ2-3, with a possible D match to TRBD2 (6 bases). This CDR3 has 18 amino acids. V dropped 0 bases and J dropped 2 bases, with 18 bases sitting between them. Germline CDR1 reads LGHNA; CDR2 reads YNFKEQ.

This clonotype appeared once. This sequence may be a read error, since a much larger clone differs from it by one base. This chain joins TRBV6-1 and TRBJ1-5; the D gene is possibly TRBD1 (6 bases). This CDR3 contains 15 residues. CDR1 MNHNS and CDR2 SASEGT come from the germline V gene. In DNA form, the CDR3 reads TGTACCAGCTCGACGGGGGGGCGAAGCAATCAGCCCCAGCATTTT. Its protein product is CTSSTGGRSNQPQHF.

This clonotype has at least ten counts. CDR3 sequence (DNA): TGTGCCAGCAGCGTATTGGCGGGGGCGAATGGCTACACCTTC. Protein: CASSVLAGANGYTF. The chain combines TRBV9 with TRBJ1-2; D is perhaps TRBD1 (6 bases). V was shortened by 1 base and J by 6 bases, with 13 bases between the two germline ends. Germline V gene lookup returns CDR1 SGDLS and CDR2 YYNGEE. The CDR3 covers 14 residues.